This T cell receptor beta chain came from a study of immune evolution from preneoplasia to lung adenocarcinoma. Study-level points and caveats: Normal lung had highest clonality; later lesions appeared denser, more diverse. Normal lung had the highest top T cell clone frequencies.

CDR3 length: 14 amino acids. Trimming pared 7 bases from V and 5 bases from J, leaving 18 bases between. Germline CDR1 SQVTM, CDR2 ANQGSEA. Clones were read by immunoSEQ multiplex PCR, and TCRdb kept only the in-frame ones, dropping some. Seen here are 5,900 or so clones, 60% to 85% observed once, and the top ten hold approximately 7.7%. Patient tissue came from resections in Japan or China, 2014–2017. Each case's diagnosis was confirmed by two pathologists on H&E. With regard to this clone: Its antigen remains unidentified.

What was sequenced was FFPE minimally invasive lung adenocarcinoma tissue. The V call is TRBV29-1, the J call TRBJ2-1, with D possibly matching TRBD1 (6 bases). This clonotype was obtained from a person in their sixties or seventies with lung adenocarcinoma. CDR3 in amino acids: CSARTGLSHNEQFF. CDR3 DNA sequence: TGCAGCGCCAGAACAGGGCTGTCCCACAATGAGCAGTTCTTC.